The rows below give T cell receptor beta chains drawn from one sample of a study of CD8+ T cells in alopecia areata. Data came from immunoSEQ multiplex PCR; TCRdb stores just in-frame clones and leaves some out. Seen here are more than 100,000 clones, 53% observed once, and the top ten hold roughly 0.5%. This specimen was CD4+ T cells sorted from blood, taken at week 4, from a patient treated with tofacitinib. All receptors derive from a human donor with alopecia areata. Each CDR3 is given with its conserved first and last residue. Each record gives: D gene, J gene, clone size, CDR3 length, V gene, CDR3 protein, CDR3 DNA. The D gene is left open where the match is weak. Size is omitted from some rows. Given values are once, few, many or a class for expanded clones.

d_gene: NA; j_gene: TRBJ1-1; abundance: once; len: 13; v_gene: TRBV30; CDR3aa: CAWSPQGIPEAFF; CDR3nt: TGTGCCTGGAGTCCACAGGGTATCCCTGAAGCTTTCTTT
d_gene: NA; j_gene: TRBJ1-2; abundance: NA; len: 14; v_gene: TRBV30; CDR3aa: CAWKLWGGNYGYTF; CDR3nt: TGTGCCTGGAAGCTCTGGGGGGGCAACTATGGCTACACCTTC
d_gene: TRBD1; j_gene: TRBJ2-6; abundance: few; len: 18; v_gene: TRBV5-1; CDR3aa: CASSRAGTGNSGANVLTF; CDR3nt: TGCGCCAGCAGCAGGGCCGGGACAGGAAACTCTGGGGCCAACGTCCTGACTTTC
d_gene: NA; j_gene: TRBJ1-2; abundance: NA; len: 12; v_gene: TRBV19; CDR3aa: CASKEDYYGYTF; CDR3nt: TGTGCCAGTAAGGAGGATTACTATGGCTACACCTTC
d_gene: TRBD2; j_gene: TRBJ2-7; abundance: NA; len: 15; v_gene: TRBV30; CDR3aa: CAWTPLAGGAYEQYF; CDR3nt: TGTGCCTGGACTCCTCTAGCGGGAGGAGCCTACGAGCAGTACTTC
d_gene: NA; j_gene: TRBJ2-1; abundance: NA; len: 14; v_gene: TRBV29-1; CDR3aa: CSVVRGGSYNEQFF; CDR3nt: TGCAGCGTTGTCAGGGGTGGCTCCTACAATGAGCAGTTCTTC
d_gene: NA; j_gene: TRBJ2-3; abundance: few; len: 15; v_gene: TRBV29-1; CDR3aa: CSVEDSQGSTDTQYF; CDR3nt: TGCAGCGTCGAAGACTCCCAGGGAAGCACAGATACGCAGTATTTT
d_gene: NA; j_gene: TRBJ1-2; abundance: NA; len: 14; v_gene: TRBV27; CDR3aa: CASSWAGANYGYTF; CDR3nt: TGTGCCAGCAGTTGGGCAGGGGCTAACTATGGCTACACCTTC
d_gene: NA; j_gene: TRBJ2-2; abundance: few; len: 13; v_gene: TRBV10-3; CDR3aa: CAISALDPGELFF; CDR3nt: TGTGCCATCAGTGCCCTAGATCCCGGGGAGCTGTTTTTT
d_gene: NA; j_gene: TRBJ2-5; abundance: NA; len: 16; v_gene: TRBV4-1; CDR3aa: CASSQDSVSAGETQYF; CDR3nt: TGCGCCAGCAGCCAAGATTCGGTGTCAGCAGGGGAGACCCAGTACTTC
d_gene: NA; j_gene: TRBJ1-5; abundance: NA; len: 12; v_gene: TRBV29-1; CDR3aa: CSAQRDNQPQHF; CDR3nt: TGCAGCGCCCAAAGAGACAATCAGCCCCAGCATTTT
d_gene: NA; j_gene: TRBJ2-2; abundance: once; len: 15; v_gene: TRBV2; CDR3aa: CASSEQQTNTGELFF; CDR3nt: TGTGCCAGCAGTGAACAGCAAACGAACACCGGGGAGCTGTTTTTT
d_gene: NA; j_gene: TRBJ2-3; abundance: NA; len: 16; v_gene: TRBV5-1; CDR3aa: CASSLYSRGSTDTQYF; CDR3nt: TGCGCCAGCAGCTTGTATTCACGGGGCAGCACAGATACGCAGTATTTT
d_gene: NA; j_gene: TRBJ2-7; abundance: few; len: 13; v_gene: TRBV5-1; CDR3aa: CASSGDYRGEQYF; CDR3nt: TGTGCCAGCAGCGGGGACTACAGGGGTGAGCAGTACTTC
d_gene: NA; j_gene: TRBJ2-7; abundance: NA; len: 13; v_gene: TRBV29-1; CDR3aa: CSVQTRFSYEQYF; CDR3nt: TGCAGCGTTCAGACGCGCTTCTCCTACGAGCAGTACTTC
d_gene: NA; j_gene: TRBJ1-2; abundance: NA; len: 14; v_gene: TRBV7-9; CDR3aa: CASSLLQPIYGYTF; CDR3nt: TGTGCCAGCAGCTTATTACAGCCGATCTATGGCTACACCTTC
d_gene: NA; j_gene: TRBJ1-2; abundance: once; len: 15; v_gene: TRBV2; CDR3aa: CASRVNLGGGGGYTF; CDR3nt: TGTGCCAGCCGGGTGAATCTGGGTGGCGGGGGTGGCTACACCTTC
d_gene: NA; j_gene: TRBJ2-7; abundance: few; len: 11; v_gene: TRBV14; CDR3aa: CASSQVHEQYF; CDR3nt: TGTGCCAGCAGCCAAGTTCACGAGCAGTACTTC
d_gene: TRBD2; j_gene: TRBJ2-3; abundance: NA; len: 18; v_gene: TRBV4-2; CDR3aa: CASSQLSGGARGTDTQYF; CDR3nt: TGTGCCAGCAGCCAACTTAGCGGGGGGGCCCGAGGGACAGATACGCAGTATTTT
d_gene: NA; j_gene: TRBJ2-7; abundance: NA; len: 16; v_gene: TRBV19; CDR3aa: CASSPEPGPRSYEQYF; CDR3nt: TGTGCCAGTAGTCCAGAGCCGGGACCACGCTCCTACGAGCAGTACTTC
d_gene: NA; j_gene: TRBJ1-3; abundance: few; len: 14; v_gene: TRBV29-1; CDR3aa: CSVEGRDSGNTIYF; CDR3nt: TGCAGCGTTGAAGGACGGGACTCTGGAAACACCATATATTTT
d_gene: NA; j_gene: TRBJ2-7; abundance: NA; len: 16; v_gene: TRBV19; CDR3aa: CASSIRFGAGSYEQYF; CDR3nt: TGTGCCAGTAGTATTAGGTTTGGGGCAGGATCCTACGAGCAGTACTTC
d_gene: NA; j_gene: TRBJ1-2; abundance: NA; len: 13; v_gene: TRBV6-5; CDR3aa: CASSYVGRMGYTF; CDR3nt: TGTGCCAGCAGTTACGTAGGCAGGATGGGCTACACCTTC
d_gene: NA; j_gene: TRBJ1-1; abundance: NA; len: 13; v_gene: TRBV30; CDR3aa: CAWGRDTAAGPFF; CDR3nt: TGTGCCTGGGGGAGGGACACGGCGGCTGGACCTTTCTTT
d_gene: TRBD1; j_gene: TRBJ2-7; abundance: NA; len: 14; v_gene: TRBV5-1; CDR3aa: CASSYSGDSYEQYF; CDR3nt: TGCGCCAGCAGCTACTCTGGGGACAGCTACGAGCAGTACTTC
d_gene: TRBD1; j_gene: TRBJ2-7; abundance: few; len: 13; v_gene: TRBV6-6; CDR3aa: CASSYSFRDREYF; CDR3nt: TGTGCCAGCAGTTACTCGTTCCGGGACAGGGAGTACTTC
d_gene: NA; j_gene: TRBJ1-1; abundance: NA; len: 13; v_gene: TRBV7-9; CDR3aa: CASSPLGSTEAFF; CDR3nt: TGTGCCAGCAGCCCTCTTGGGAGCACTGAAGCTTTCTTT
d_gene: NA; j_gene: TRBJ2-3; abundance: few; len: 16; v_gene: TRBV7-9; CDR3aa: CASSLIPGQSTDTQYF; CDR3nt: TGTGCCAGCAGCTTAATCCCAGGTCAAAGCACAGATACGCAGTATTTT
d_gene: TRBD1; j_gene: TRBJ2-4; abundance: NA; len: 13; v_gene: TRBV9; CDR3aa: CASSAGQGGIQYF; CDR3nt: TGTGCCAGCAGCGCGGGACAGGGCGGCATTCAGTACTTC
d_gene: NA; j_gene: TRBJ1-5; abundance: NA; len: 16; v_gene: TRBV7-9; CDR3aa: CASSLGTLEGNQPQHF; CDR3nt: TGTGCCAGCAGCTTAGGTACACTAGAGGGGAATCAGCCCCAGCATTTT
d_gene: NA; j_gene: TRBJ2-1; abundance: NA; len: 11; v_gene: TRBV27; CDR3aa: CASRGINEQFF; CDR3nt: TGTGCCAGCAGGGGCATCAATGAGCAGTTCTTC
d_gene: NA; j_gene: TRBJ1-1; abundance: NA; len: 14; v_gene: TRBV29-1; CDR3aa: CSVVAGLQNTEAFF; CDR3nt: TGCAGCGTTGTGGCGGGCCTTCAGAACACTGAAGCTTTCTTT
d_gene: NA; j_gene: TRBJ2-3; abundance: NA; len: 11; v_gene: TRBV30; CDR3aa: CAWRGLDTQYF; CDR3nt: TGTGCCTGGAGGGGGTTAGATACGCAGTATTTT
d_gene: TRBD2; j_gene: TRBJ2-3; abundance: few; len: 14; v_gene: TRBV6-5; CDR3aa: CASSPGTSRDTQYF; CDR3nt: TGTGCCAGCAGCCCAGGGACTAGTCGAGATACGCAGTATTTT
d_gene: TRBD1; j_gene: TRBJ2-4; abundance: NA; len: 12; v_gene: TRBV30; CDR3aa: CAWKGQGNIQYF; CDR3nt: TGTGCCTGGAAGGGACAGGGAAACATTCAGTACTTC
d_gene: NA; j_gene: TRBJ2-1; abundance: NA; len: 18; v_gene: TRBV30; CDR3aa: CAWSATTQGFSSYNEQFF; CDR3nt: TGTGCCTGGAGTGCAACCACGCAGGGGTTTAGCTCCTACAATGAGCAGTTCTTC
d_gene: NA; j_gene: TRBJ2-2; abundance: NA; len: 14; v_gene: TRBV5-1; CDR3aa: CASSPRANTGELFF; CDR3nt: TGCGCCAGCAGCCCGCGGGCTAACACCGGGGAGCTGTTTTTT
d_gene: NA; j_gene: TRBJ1-1; abundance: NA; len: 16; v_gene: TRBV5-7; CDR3aa: CASSLVCHRSNTEAFF; CDR3nt: TGTGCCAGCAGCTTGGTATGTCACAGGTCGAACACTGAAGCTTTCTTT
d_gene: NA; j_gene: TRBJ1-1; abundance: NA; len: 11; v_gene: TRBV20-1; CDR3aa: CSATPNTEAFF; CDR3nt: TGCAGTGCCACTCCAAACACTGAAGCTTTCTTT
d_gene: NA; j_gene: TRBJ2-7; abundance: NA; len: 14; v_gene: TRBV7-8; CDR3aa: CASQEGRTTYEQYF; CDR3nt: TGTGCCAGCCAGGAAGGAAGGACAACCTACGAGCAGTACTTC
d_gene: NA; j_gene: TRBJ1-2; abundance: NA; len: 13; v_gene: TRBV2; CDR3aa: CASRRQENYGYTF; CDR3nt: TGTGCCAGCAGGCGACAGGAAAACTATGGCTACACCTTC
d_gene: NA; j_gene: TRBJ1-2; abundance: NA; len: 13; v_gene: TRBV7-3; CDR3aa: CASSLKAEYGYTF; CDR3nt: TGTGCCAGCAGCTTAAAGGCAGAGTATGGCTACACCTTC
d_gene: NA; j_gene: TRBJ2-7; abundance: NA; len: 14; v_gene: TRBV27; CDR3aa: CASSSRSATYEQYF; CDR3nt: TGTGCCAGCAGTTCCCGTTCAGCTACCTACGAGCAGTACTTC
d_gene: NA; j_gene: TRBJ1-2; abundance: NA; len: 15; v_gene: TRBV30; CDR3aa: CAWSVQELLYYGYTF; CDR3nt: TGTGCCTGGAGTGTACAGGAGCTGCTTTACTATGGCTACACCTTC
d_gene: NA; j_gene: TRBJ1-4; abundance: NA; len: 13; v_gene: TRBV30; CDR3aa: CAWSVQLNEKLFF; CDR3nt: TGTGCCTGGAGTGTACAGCTTAATGAAAAACTGTTTTTT
d_gene: TRBD1; j_gene: TRBJ2-5; abundance: NA; len: 15; v_gene: TRBV7-9; CDR3aa: CASSWGQTDQETQYF; CDR3nt: TGTGCCAGCAGCTGGGGACAGACAGACCAAGAGACCCAGTACTTC
d_gene: TRBD1; j_gene: TRBJ1-5; abundance: NA; len: 13; v_gene: TRBV10-3; CDR3aa: CAISEEQGVPQHF; CDR3nt: TGTGCCATCAGTGAGGAGCAGGGGGTACCCCAGCATTTT
d_gene: TRBD2; j_gene: TRBJ2-7; abundance: many; len: 14; v_gene: TRBV19; CDR3aa: CASSGGLGAYEQYF; CDR3nt: TGTGCCAGTAGTGGGGGACTAGGGGCCTACGAGCAGTACTTC
d_gene: TRBD1; j_gene: TRBJ1-2; abundance: NA; len: 15; v_gene: TRBV30; CDR3aa: CAWSSLGQGPYGYTF; CDR3nt: TGTGCCTGGAGTTCCTTAGGACAGGGACCCTATGGCTACACCTTC
d_gene: TRBD2; j_gene: TRBJ2-3; abundance: few; len: 19; v_gene: TRBV14; CDR3aa: CASSPSRLAGGPSTDTQYF; CDR3nt: TGTGCCAGCAGCCCCTCACGACTAGCGGGAGGGCCTAGCACAGATACGCAGTATTTT